One TCR beta chain is described in this entry. Its specificity is not known. TCRdb's copy holds only in-frame clones and misses some; the assay was immunoSEQ multiplex PCR. Of about 1.1 million clones in the sample, approximately 78% were seen once. The entry originates in a study of shared clonotypes between healthy human individuals. Study-wide background: For every donor, three CD4 naive, three CD4 memory, two CD8 naive and one CD8 memory plates were used.

Regarding the study as a whole: Depth was large, yet rarefaction showed that sorted-subset sequencing was incomplete.

This CDR3 region has 15 residues. Germline V lookup: CDR1 MGHRA, CDR2 YSYEKL. The V and J ends lost 1 base and 3 bases, in that order; junction bases with no gene match: 2. This chain joins TRBV4-1 and TRBJ2-7; 11 nucleotides agree with TRBD2. Input material: memory CD4+ T cells from PBMCs. Subset reported: CD45RA-negative fraction. This clonotype originated in a man aged 18-30 years in good health. Some clones in this sample may be carry-over from other donors' samples. CDR3 amino acids: CASSQGLAGIYEQYF. Written as DNA, the CDR3 is TGCGCCAGCAGCCAAGGACTAGCGGGGATCTACGAGCAGTACTTC.